This entry concerns a single T cell receptor (beta chain). Its cognate antigen is unknown. The germline V gene has CDR1 MGHDK and CDR2 SYGVNS. V lost 3 bases, J lost 4 bases, and 16 bases lay in between. CDR3 length: 16 residues. Clones were sequenced by immunoSEQ multiplex PCR, and TCRdb holds only the in-frame ones, with some missing. This repertoire shows 200,000 or so clones, roughly 82% found once; its top ten account for over 10%. This sample stems from a study of cytomegalovirus exposure and HLA in healthy donors. For the study at large: Later analysis reported that the 120 or so validation repertoires shared the platform of the 500 to 750 first-cohort repertoires.

Donors came from a validation cohort of 95 to 150 subjects, distinct from the first 666-subject cohort. Study-level points and caveats: The TCR clusters that emerged in the first cohort tended, a later analysis found, to co-occur in the approximately 130 validation repertoires. Researchers catalogued over 150 TCR beta chains as cytomegalovirus-associated.

The TCR originated in a woman in her twenties or thirties in good health and CMV-seropositive. The V gene is TRBV25-1, the J gene TRBJ2-1; a weak D match, TRBD2 (7 bases). Material for sequencing was PBMCs. CDR3 loop: CASSEVGAGHYNEQFF. CDR3 in DNA: TGTGCCAGCAGTGAGGTGGGAGCGGGACATTACAATGAGCAGTTCTTC.